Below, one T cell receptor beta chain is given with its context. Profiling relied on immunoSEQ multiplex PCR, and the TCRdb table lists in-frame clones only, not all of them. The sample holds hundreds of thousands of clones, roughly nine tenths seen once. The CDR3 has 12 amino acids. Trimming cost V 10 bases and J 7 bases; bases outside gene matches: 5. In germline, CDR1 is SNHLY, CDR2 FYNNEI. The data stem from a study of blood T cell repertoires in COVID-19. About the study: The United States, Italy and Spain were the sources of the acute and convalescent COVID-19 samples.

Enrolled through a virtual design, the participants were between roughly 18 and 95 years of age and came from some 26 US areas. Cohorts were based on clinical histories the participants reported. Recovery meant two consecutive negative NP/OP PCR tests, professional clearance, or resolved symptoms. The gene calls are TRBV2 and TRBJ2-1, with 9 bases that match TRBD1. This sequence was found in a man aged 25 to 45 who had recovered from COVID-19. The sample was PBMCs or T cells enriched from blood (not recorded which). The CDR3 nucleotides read TGTGCCACCGCAGGACAGGGGAATGAGCAGTTCTTC. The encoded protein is CATAGQGNEQFF.